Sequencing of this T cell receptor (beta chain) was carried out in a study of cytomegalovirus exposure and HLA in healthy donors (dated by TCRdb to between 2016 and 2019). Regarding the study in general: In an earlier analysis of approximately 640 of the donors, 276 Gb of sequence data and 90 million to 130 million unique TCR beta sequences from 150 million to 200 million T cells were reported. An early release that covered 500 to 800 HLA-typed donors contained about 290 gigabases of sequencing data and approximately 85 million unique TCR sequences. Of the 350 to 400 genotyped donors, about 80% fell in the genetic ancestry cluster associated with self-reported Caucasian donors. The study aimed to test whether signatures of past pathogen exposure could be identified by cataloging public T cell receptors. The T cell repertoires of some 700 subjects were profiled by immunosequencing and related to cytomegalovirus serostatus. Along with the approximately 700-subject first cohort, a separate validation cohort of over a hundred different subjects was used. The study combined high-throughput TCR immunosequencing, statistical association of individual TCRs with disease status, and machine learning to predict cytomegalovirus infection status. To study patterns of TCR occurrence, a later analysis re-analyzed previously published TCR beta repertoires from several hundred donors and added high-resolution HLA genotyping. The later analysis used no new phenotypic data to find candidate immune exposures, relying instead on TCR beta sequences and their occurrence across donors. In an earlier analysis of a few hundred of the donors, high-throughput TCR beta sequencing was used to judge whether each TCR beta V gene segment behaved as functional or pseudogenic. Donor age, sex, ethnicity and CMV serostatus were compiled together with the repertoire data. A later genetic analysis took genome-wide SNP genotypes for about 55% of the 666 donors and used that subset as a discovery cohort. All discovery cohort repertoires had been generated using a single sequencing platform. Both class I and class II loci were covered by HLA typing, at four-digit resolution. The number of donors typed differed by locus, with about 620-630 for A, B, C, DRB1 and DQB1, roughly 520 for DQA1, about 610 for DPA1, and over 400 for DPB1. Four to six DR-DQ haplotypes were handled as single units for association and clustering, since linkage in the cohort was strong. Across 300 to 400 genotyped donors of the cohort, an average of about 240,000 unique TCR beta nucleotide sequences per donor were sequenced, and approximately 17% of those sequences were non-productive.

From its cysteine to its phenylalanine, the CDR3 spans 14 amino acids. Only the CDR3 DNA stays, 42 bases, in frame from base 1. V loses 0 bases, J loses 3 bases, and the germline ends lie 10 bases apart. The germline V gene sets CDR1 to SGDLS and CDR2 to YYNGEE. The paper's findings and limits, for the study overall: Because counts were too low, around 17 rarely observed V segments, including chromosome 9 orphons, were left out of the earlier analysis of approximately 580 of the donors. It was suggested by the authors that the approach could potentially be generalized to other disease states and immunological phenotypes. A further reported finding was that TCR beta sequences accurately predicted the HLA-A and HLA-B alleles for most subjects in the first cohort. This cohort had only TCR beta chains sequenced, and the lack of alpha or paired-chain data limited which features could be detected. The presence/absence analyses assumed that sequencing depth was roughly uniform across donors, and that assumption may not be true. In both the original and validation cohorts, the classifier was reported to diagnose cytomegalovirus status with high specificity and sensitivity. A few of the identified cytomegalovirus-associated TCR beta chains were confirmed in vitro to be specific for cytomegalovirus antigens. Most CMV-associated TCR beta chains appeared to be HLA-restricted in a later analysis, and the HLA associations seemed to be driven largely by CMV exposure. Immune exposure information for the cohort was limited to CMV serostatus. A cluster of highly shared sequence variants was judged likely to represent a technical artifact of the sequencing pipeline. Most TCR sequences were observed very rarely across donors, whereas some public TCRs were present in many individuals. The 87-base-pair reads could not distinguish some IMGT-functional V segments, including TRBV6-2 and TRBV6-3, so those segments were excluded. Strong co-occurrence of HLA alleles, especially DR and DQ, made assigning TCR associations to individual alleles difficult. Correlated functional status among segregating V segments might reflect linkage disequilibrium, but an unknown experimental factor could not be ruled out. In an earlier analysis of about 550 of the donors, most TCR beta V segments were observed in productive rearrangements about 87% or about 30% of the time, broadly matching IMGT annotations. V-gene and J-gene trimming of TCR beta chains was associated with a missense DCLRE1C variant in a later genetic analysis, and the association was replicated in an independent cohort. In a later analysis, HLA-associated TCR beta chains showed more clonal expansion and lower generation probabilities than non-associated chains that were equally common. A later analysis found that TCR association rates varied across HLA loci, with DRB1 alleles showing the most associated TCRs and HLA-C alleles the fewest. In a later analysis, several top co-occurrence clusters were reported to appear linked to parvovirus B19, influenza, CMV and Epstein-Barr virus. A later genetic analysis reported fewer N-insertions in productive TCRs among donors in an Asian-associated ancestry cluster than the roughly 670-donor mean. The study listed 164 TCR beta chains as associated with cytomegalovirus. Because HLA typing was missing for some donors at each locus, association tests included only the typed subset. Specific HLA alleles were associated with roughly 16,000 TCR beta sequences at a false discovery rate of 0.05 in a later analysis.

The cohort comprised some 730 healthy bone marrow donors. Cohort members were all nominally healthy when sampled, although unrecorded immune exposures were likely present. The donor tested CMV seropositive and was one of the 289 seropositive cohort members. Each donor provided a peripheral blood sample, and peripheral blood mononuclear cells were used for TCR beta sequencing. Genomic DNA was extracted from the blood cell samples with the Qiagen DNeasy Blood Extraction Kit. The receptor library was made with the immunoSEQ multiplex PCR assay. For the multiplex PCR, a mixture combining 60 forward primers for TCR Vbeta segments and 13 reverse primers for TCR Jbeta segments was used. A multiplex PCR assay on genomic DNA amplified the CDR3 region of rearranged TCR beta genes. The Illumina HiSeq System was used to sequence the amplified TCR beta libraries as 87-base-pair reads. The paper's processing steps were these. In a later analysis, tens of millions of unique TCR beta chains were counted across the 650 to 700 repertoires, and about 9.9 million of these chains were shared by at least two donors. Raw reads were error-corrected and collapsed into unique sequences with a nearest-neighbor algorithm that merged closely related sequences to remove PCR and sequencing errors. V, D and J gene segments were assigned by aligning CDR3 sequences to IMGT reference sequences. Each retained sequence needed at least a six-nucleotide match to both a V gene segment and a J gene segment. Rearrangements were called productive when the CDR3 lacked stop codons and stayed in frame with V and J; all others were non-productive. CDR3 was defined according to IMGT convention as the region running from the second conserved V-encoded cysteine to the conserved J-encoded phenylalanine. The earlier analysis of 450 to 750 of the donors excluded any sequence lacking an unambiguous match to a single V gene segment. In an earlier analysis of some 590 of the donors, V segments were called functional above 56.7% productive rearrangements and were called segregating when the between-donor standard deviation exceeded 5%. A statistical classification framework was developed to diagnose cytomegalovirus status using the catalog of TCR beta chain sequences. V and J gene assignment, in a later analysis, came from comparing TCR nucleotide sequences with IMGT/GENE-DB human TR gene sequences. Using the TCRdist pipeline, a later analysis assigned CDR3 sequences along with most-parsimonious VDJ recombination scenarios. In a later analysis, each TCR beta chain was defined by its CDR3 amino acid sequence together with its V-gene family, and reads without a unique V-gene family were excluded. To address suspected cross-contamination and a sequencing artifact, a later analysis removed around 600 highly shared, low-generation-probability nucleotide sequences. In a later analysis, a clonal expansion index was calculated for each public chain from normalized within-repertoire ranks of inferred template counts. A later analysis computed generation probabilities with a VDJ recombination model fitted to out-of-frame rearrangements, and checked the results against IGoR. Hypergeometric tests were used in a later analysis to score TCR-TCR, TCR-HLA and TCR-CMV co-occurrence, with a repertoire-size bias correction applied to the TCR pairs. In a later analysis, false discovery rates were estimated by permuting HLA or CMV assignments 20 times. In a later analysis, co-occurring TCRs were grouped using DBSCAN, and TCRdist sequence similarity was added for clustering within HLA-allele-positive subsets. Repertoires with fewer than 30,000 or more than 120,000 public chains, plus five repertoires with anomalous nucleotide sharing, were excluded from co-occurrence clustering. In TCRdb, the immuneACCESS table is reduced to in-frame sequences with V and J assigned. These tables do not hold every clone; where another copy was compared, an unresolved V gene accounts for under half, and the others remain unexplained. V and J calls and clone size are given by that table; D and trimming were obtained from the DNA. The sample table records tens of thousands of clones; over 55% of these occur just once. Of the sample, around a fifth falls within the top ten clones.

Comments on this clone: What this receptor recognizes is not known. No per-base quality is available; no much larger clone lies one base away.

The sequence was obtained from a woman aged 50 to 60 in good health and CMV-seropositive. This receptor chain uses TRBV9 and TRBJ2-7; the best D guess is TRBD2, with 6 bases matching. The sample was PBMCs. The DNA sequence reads TGTGCCAGCAGCGTAGGCGGGGAATACTACGAGCAGTACTTC. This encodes CASSVGGEYYEQYF.